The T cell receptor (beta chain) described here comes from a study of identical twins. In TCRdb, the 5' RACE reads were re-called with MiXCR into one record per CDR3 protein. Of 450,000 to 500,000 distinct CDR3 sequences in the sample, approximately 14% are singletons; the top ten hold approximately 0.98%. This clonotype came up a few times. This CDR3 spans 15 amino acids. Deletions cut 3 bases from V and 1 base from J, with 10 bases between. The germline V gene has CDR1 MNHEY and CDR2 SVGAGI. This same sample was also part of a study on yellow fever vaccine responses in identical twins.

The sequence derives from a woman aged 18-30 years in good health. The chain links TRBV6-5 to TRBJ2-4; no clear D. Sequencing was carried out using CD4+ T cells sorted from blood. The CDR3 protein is CASSYASWAKNIQYF. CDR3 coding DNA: TGTGCCAGCAGTTATGCGTCTTGGGCCAAAAACATTCAGTACTTC.